This paragraph covers one TCR beta chain sequence. Different DNA sequences within this sample yield the same CDR3. The data belong to a study of blood T cell repertoires in COVID-19. Study as a whole: From the United States, Italy and Spain came samples of acute and convalescent COVID-19. In each case, the material was cDNA or gDNA derived from T cells, B-cell-depleted T cells, or PBMCs.

CDR1 and CDR2 (germline): SGHTA, FQGTGA. The CDR3 has 13 residues. V was trimmed by 4 bases and J by 1 base, leaving 6 bases between them. Original handling: The assay estimated nucleated cells by amplifying reference gene primers. Method: immunoSEQ multiplex PCR; TCRdb's copy keeps in-frame clones and lacks some. The DNA was the basis for D and trimming; V, J and clone size are from that table. The table records 180,000 or so clones, around 86% of them present only once. This rearrangement joins TRBV7-3 to TRBJ2-3; D is undetermined. The sample taken for sequencing was peripheral blood. The receptor's source is a man in his sixties or seventies with acute or convalescent COVID-19. The CDR3 sequence: CASSSQGTDTQYF. In DNA, the CDR3 is TGTGCCAGCAGCTCGCAGGGCACAGATACGCAGTATTTT.